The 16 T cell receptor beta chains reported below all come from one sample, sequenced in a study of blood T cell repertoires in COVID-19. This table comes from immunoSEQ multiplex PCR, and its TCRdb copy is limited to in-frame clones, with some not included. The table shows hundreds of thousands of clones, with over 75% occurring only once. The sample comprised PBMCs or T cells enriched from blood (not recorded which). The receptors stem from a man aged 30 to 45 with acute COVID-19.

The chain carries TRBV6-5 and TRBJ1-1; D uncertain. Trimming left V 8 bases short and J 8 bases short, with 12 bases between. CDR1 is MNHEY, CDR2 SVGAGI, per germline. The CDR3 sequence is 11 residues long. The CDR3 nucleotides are TGTGCCAGCGAGTACCGAGCGGAAGCTTTCTTT. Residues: CASEYRAEAFF.

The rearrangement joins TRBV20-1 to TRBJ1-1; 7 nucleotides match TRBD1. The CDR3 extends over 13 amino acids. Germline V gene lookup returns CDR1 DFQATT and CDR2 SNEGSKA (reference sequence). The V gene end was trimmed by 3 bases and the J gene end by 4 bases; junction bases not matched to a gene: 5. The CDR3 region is CSASTGVVTEAFF. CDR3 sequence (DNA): TGCAGTGCTAGTACAGGGGTGGTCACTGAAGCTTTCTTT.

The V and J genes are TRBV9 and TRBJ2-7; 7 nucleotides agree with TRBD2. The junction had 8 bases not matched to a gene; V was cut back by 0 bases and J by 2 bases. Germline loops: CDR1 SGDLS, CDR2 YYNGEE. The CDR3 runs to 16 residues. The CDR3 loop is CASSVGPSGTTYEQYF. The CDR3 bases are TGTGCCAGCAGCGTAGGTCCTAGCGGTACTACCTACGAGCAGTACTTC. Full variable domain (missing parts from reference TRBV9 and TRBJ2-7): DSGVTQTPKHLITATGQRVTLRCSPRSGDLSVYWYQQSLDQGLQFLIQYYNGEERAKGNILERFSAQQFPDLHSELNLSSLELGDSALYFCASSVGPSGTTYEQYFGPGTRLTVT.

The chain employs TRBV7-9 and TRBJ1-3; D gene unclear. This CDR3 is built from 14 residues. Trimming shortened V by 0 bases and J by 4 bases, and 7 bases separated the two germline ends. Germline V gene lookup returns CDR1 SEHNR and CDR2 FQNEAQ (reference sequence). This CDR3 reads CASSLAEGGNTIYF. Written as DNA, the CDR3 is TGTGCCAGCAGCTTAGCCGAGGGAGGAAACACCATATATTTT. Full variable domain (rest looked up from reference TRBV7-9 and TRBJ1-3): DTGVSQNPRHKITKRGQNVTFRCDPISEHNRLYWYRQTLGQGPEFLTYFQNEAQLEKSRLLSDRFSAERPKGSFSTLEIQRTEQGDSAMYLCASSLAEGGNTIYFGEGSWLTVV.

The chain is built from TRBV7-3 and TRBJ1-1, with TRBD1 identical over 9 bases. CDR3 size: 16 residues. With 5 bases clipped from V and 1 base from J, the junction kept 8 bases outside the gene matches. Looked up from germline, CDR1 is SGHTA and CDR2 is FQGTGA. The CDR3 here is CASSPPYRGPNTEAFF. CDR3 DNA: TGTGCCAGCAGCCCCCCATACAGGGGGCCGAACACTGAAGCTTTCTTT.

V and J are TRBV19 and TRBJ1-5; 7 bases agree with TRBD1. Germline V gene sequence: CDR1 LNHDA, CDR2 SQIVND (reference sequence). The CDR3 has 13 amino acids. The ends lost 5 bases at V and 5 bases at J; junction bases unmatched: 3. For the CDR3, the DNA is TGTGCCAGTAGTCCTACAGGGGATCAGCCCCAGCATTTT. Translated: CASSPTGDQPQHF.

CDR3 nucleotide sequence: TGTGCCAGCAGTGAGATGGGAGGAGTTTACTACGAGCAGTACTTC. Translated, it gives CASSEMGGVYYEQYF. V and J are TRBV2 and TRBJ2-7; weak D call: TRBD2 (6 bases). This CDR3 has 15 amino acids. Germline CDR1 and CDR2: SNHLY and FYNNEI. Trimming removed 3 bases from V and 3 bases from J, with 15 bases in between. Drawing the rest from reference TRBV2 and TRBJ2-7, the complete variable domain is EPEVTQTPSHQVTQMGQEVILRCVPISNHLYFYWYRQILGQKVEFLVSFYNNEISEKSEIFDDQFSVERPDGSNFTLKIRSTKLEDSAMYFCASSEMGGVYYEQYFGPGTRLTVT.

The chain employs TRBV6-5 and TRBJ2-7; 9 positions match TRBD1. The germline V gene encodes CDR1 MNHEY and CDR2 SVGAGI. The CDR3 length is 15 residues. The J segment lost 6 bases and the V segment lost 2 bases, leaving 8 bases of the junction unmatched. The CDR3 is CASSYPPGQGSEQYF. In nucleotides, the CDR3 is TGTGCCAGCAGTTACCCGCCGGGACAGGGATCCGAGCAGTACTTC.

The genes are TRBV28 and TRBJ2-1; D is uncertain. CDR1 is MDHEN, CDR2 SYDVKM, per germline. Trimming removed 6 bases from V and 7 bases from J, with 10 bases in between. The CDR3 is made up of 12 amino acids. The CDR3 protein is CASSIPRNEQFF. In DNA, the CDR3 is TGTGCCAGCAGCATCCCTAGGAATGAGCAGTTCTTC.

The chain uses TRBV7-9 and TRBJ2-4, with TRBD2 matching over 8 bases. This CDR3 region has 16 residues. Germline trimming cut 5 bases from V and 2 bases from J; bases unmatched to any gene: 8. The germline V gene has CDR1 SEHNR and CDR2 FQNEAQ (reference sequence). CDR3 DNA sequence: TGTGCCAGCAGCCCCGGGGGGGCAAATACCAAAAACATTCAGTACTTC. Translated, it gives CASSPGGANTKNIQYF.

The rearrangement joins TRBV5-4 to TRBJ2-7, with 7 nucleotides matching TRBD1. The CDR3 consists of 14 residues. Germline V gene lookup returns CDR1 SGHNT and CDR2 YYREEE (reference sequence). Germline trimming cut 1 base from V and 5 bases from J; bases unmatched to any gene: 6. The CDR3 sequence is CASSLLTGAHEQYF. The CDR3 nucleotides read TGTGCCAGCAGCTTGCTCACAGGGGCGCACGAGCAGTACTTC.

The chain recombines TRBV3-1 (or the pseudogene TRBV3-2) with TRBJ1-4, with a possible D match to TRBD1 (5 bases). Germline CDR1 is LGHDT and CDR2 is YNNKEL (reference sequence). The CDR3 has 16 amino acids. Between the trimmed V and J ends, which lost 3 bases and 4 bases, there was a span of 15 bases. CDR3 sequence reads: CASSHTGDGFNEKLFF. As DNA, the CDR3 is TGTGCCAGCAGCCACACGGGGGACGGATTTAATGAAAAACTGTTTTTT.

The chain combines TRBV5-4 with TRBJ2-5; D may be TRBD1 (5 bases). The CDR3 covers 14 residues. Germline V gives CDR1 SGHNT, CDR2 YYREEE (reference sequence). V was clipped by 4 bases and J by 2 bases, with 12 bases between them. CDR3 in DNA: TGTGCCAGCAGCACCCGGCAGGGTCAAGAGACCCAGTACTTC. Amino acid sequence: CASSTRQGQETQYF.

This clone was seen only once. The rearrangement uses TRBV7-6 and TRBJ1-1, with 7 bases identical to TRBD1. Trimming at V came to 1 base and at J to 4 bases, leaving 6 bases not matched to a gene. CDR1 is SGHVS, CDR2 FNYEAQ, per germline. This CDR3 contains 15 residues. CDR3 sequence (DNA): TGTGCCAGCAGCTTAGAGGCAGGGGGTTTCACTGAAGCTTTCTTT. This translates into CASSLEAGGFTEAFF.

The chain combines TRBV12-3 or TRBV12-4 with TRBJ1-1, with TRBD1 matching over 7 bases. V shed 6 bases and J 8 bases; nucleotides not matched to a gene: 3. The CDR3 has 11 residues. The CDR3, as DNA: TGTGCCAGCAGGTTGACAGGGGAAGCTTTCTTT. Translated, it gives CASRLTGEAFF.

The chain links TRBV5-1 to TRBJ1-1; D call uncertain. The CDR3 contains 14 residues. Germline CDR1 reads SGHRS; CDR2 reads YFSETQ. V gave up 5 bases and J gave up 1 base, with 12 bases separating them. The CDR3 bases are TGCGCCAGCAGTTCAGGTCCCTCGAACACTGAAGCTTTCTTT. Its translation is CASSSGPSNTEAFF.